The rows below give T cell receptor beta chains drawn from one sample of a study of blood T cell repertoires in COVID-19. Method: immunoSEQ multiplex PCR; TCRdb's copy keeps in-frame clones and lacks some. The sample has more than 85,000 clones; roughly 92% are singletons. Sequenced input: peripheral blood. These receptors all stem from a man in his 70s with acute or convalescent COVID-19. The CDR3 runs from the conserved cysteine through the conserved F or W. The order of the fields is J gene, V gene, clone size, D gene, CDR3 protein, CDR3 DNA. D genes are given only for firm matches. Expanded clones get a size class; other rows say once, few or many, or leave the size out.

TRBJ1-6	TRBV5-7	-	TRBD1	CASSPKRDRTDSPLHF	TGTGCCAGCAGCCCGAAACGGGACAGGACAGATTCACCCCTCCACTTT
TRBJ2-7	TRBV5-5	-	TRBD2	CASSPRGAGGSYEQYF	TGTGCCAGCAGCCCCCGCGGCGCGGGAGGGTCCTACGAGCAGTACTTC
TRBJ2-3	TRBV7-9	-	-	CASSLMGRGTDTQYF	TGTGCCAGCAGCCTTATGGGGAGAGGCACAGATACGCAGTATTTT
TRBJ2-2	TRBV24-1	-	-	CATSDAARAGSGELFF	TGTGCCACCAGTGATGCTGCCAGGGCAGGCAGCGGGGAGCTGTTTTTT
TRBJ1-1	TRBV5-1	-	TRBD1	CASSSGGWIGNTEAFF	TGCGCCAGCAGCTCAGGGGGGTGGATCGGGAACACTGAAGCTTTCTTT
TRBJ2-3	TRBV11-3	-	-	CASSSQGFPDTQYF	TGTGCCAGCAGCTCTCAGGGTTTCCCAGATACGCAGTATTTT
TRBJ2-7	TRBV4-1	-	TRBD2	CASSQERAGGGEQYF	TGCGCCAGCAGCCAAGAACGGGCGGGGGGTGGCGAGCAGTACTTC
TRBJ1-1	TRBV6-6	-	TRBD1	CASNLGGGNTEAFF	TGTGCCAGCAACCTAGGGGGCGGGAACACTGAAGCTTTCTTT
TRBJ2-1	TRBV3-1/TRBV3-2	-	-	CASSQDRQGNEQFF	TGTGCCAGCAGCCAAGATCGTCAGGGCAATGAGCAGTTCTTC
TRBJ1-1	TRBV5-5	-	-	CASSLVAGAFIGTEAFF	TGTGCCAGCAGCTTGGTTGCAGGGGCTTTTATAGGCACTGAAGCTTTCTTT
TRBJ2-3	TRBV27	-	TRBD1	CASSPRDRGLVTDTQYF	TGTGCCAGCAGTCCCCGGGACAGGGGGCTGGTGACAGATACGCAGTATTTT
TRBJ1-1	TRBV7-8	-	-	CASSLVGGGKAFF	TGTGCCAGCAGCTTAGTGGGTGGGGGCAAAGCTTTCTTT
TRBJ2-7	TRBV6-5	-	TRBD2	CASSYGGRGYEQYF	TGTGCCAGCAGTTACGGCGGGAGAGGCTACGAGCAGTACTTC
TRBJ1-2	TRBV6-6	-	TRBD1	CASSYPGTVNYGYTF	TGTGCCAGCAGTTACCCCGGGACAGTAAACTATGGCTACACCTTC
TRBJ2-1	TRBV9	once	TRBD2	CASNPRFSGRAVNEQFF	TGTGCCAGCAACCCGAGGTTTAGCGGGAGGGCCGTCAATGAGCAGTTCTTC
TRBJ2-5	TRBV5-1	-	TRBD2	CASSLALAGGPVETQYF	TGCGCCAGCAGCTTAGCACTAGCGGGGGGGCCGGTGGAGACCCAGTACTTC
TRBJ1-1	TRBV7-9	-	TRBD1	CASSSGQGATEAFF	TGTGCCAGCAGCTCCGGACAGGGGGCCACTGAAGCTTTCTTT
TRBJ2-7	TRBV9	-	TRBD2	CASSVEGGGSYEQYF	TGTGCCAGCAGCGTAGAGGGCGGGGGCTCCTACGAGCAGTACTTC
TRBJ1-1	TRBV19	-	TRBD1	CASTGGQGYTEAFF	TGTGCCAGTACCGGGGGACAGGGTTACACTGAAGCTTTCTTT
TRBJ2-5	TRBV28	-	TRBD2	CASSSQGGRRKTQYF	TGTGCCAGCAGTTCCCAGGGCGGGAGGCGAAAGACCCAGTACTTC
TRBJ1-5	TRBV7-8	-	TRBD1	CASSLRAGGYSNQPQHF	TGTGCCAGCAGCTTAAGGGCAGGGGGGTATAGCAATCAGCCCCAGCATTTT
TRBJ2-2	TRBV11-2	-	-	CASTPLVAVTGELFF	TGTGCCAGCACCCCCCTCGTGGCAGTAACCGGGGAGCTGTTTTTT
TRBJ2-3	TRBV6-1	-	TRBD1	CASSGPGTGGRDTQYF	TGTGCCAGCAGTGGCCCCGGGACAGGGGGTCGCGATACGCAGTATTTT
TRBJ2-7	TRBV5-4	-	TRBD1	CASSPGQGAYEQYF	TGTGCCAGCAGCCCGGGACAGGGGGCCTACGAGCAGTACTTC
TRBJ2-3	TRBV19	-	-	CASSGRGAKGTDTQYF	TGTGCCAGTAGCGGTAGAGGAGCGAAAGGCACAGATACGCAGTATTTT
TRBJ2-1	TRBV10-3	-	-	CAIGYSTGIGGGEHNEQFF	TGTGCCATCGGGTACTCGACGGGAATCGGCGGGGGCGAGCACAATGAGCAGTTCTTC
TRBJ1-6	TRBV15	once	-	CATSLGVNSPLHF	TGTGCCACCAGTCTGGGAGTTAATTCACCCCTCCACTTT
TRBJ2-5	TRBV12-5	-	TRBD2	CASGPGTSGVQETQYF	TGTGCTAGTGGTCCCGGGACTAGCGGGGTCCAAGAGACCCAGTACTTC
TRBJ1-2	TRBV6-6	-	-	CASSSWTVTYGYTF	TGTGCCAGCAGTTCCTGGACAGTTACCTATGGCTACACCTTC
TRBJ1-1	TRBV6-5	-	-	CASRRGTEAFF	TGTGCCAGCAGGAGAGGGACTGAAGCTTTCTTT
TRBJ2-3	TRBV7-2	once	-	CASSLSTDTQYF	TGTGCCAGCAGCCTGAGCACAGATACGCAGTATTTT
TRBJ2-1	TRBV27	-	TRBD2	CASSLRAGGYNEQFF	TGTGCCAGCAGTTTAAGGGCGGGAGGCTACAATGAGCAGTTCTTC
TRBJ1-3	TRBV28	-	-	CASSFARSSGNTIYF	TGTGCCAGCAGTTTCGCCCGGAGCTCTGGAAACACCATATATTTT
TRBJ1-2	TRBV6-5	few	TRBD1	CASSPRQGFLSGYTF	TGTGCCAGCAGTCCCCGACAGGGCTTCCTATCTGGCTACACCTTC
TRBJ2-7	TRBV6-5	once	-	CASRYGELPYEQYF	TGTGCCAGCAGGTACGGGGAGCTGCCCTACGAGCAGTACTTC
TRBJ1-1	TRBV5-1	-	-	CASRRDSMNTEAFF	TGCGCCAGCAGACGAGACAGCATGAACACTGAAGCTTTCTTT
TRBJ2-3	TRBV4-2	-	TRBD2	CASSRTSGRDADTQYF	TGTGCCAGCAGCCGGACTAGCGGGAGGGACGCAGATACGCAGTATTTT
TRBJ2-3	TRBV4-3	-	TRBD1	CASSPGTGTDTQYF	TGCGCCAGCAGCCCCGGGACAGGGACAGATACGCAGTATTTT
TRBJ1-1	TRBV11-2	-	-	CASSLTETEAFF	TGTGCCAGCAGCTTGACGGAGACTGAAGCTTTCTTT
TRBJ1-6	TRBV6-1	-	TRBD1	CASSEASGTGVYNSPLHF	TGTGCCAGCAGTGAAGCGTCCGGGACAGGGGTTTATAATTCACCCCTCCACTTT
TRBJ2-7	TRBV5-1	-	TRBD2	CASRHSGTDYYEQYF	TGCGCCAGCAGACACAGCGGGACTGACTACTACGAGCAGTACTTC
TRBJ2-1	TRBV5-4	-	-	CASSPGEIEQFF	TGTGCCAGCAGCCCGGGGGAGATTGAGCAGTTCTTC
TRBJ1-5	TRBV18	once	-	CASSPGGNQPQHF	TGTGCCAGCTCACCGGGGGGAAATCAGCCCCAGCATTTT
TRBJ1-2	TRBV13	-	-	CASSSEQGLLGYGYTF	TGTGCCAGCAGCTCTGAACAGGGATTGCTCGGCTATGGCTACACCTTC
TRBJ1-1	TRBV29-1	-	-	CSVCTGLTEAFF	TGCAGCGTCTGTACAGGGCTCACTGAAGCTTTCTTT
TRBJ1-4	TRBV6-6	-	TRBD1	CASSRGTDNEKLFF	TGTGCCAGCAGCCGCGGGACAGATAATGAAAAACTGTTTTTT
TRBJ1-2	TRBV10-3	-	TRBD1	CAIGRQGNYGYTF	TGTGCCATCGGTAGACAGGGTAACTATGGCTACACCTTC
TRBJ2-1	TRBV27	-	-	CASTSSAYNEQFF	TGTGCCAGCACATCTAGCGCCTACAATGAGCAGTTCTTC